This T cell receptor (beta chain) was identified during a study of T-cell reconstitution after alpha-beta-depleted transplantation in children. A TCRbeta library incorporating unique molecular identifiers was prepared. TCRdb reprocessed the PCR reads via MiXCR and lists one record per CDR3 protein. The sample holds about 360,000 distinct CDR3 sequences, about 14% seen once. There are many counts of this clonotype. CDR3 length equals 15 residues. From germline, CDR1 is LGHNA and CDR2 YNFKEQ. V was clipped by 0 bases and J by 4 bases, with 13 bases between them. This TCR came from a human donor who donated a stem cell graft to a child with Fanconi anemia. The chain couples TRBV4-2 to TRBJ2-7; D uncertain. The starting material was PBMCs, obtained from the stem cell graft. The CDR3 reads CASSQDWDSRYEQYF. CDR3 coding DNA: TGTGCCAGCAGCCAAGATTGGGATAGCAGGTACGAGCAGTACTTC.